A single sample gave rise to the 32 T cell receptor beta chains below, sequenced in a study of shared clonotypes between healthy human individuals. Naive CD8 cells, CD45RO-negative and positively selected for CCR7, excluded terminally differentiated effector memory CD45RA+ cells. The repertoire was sequenced with immunoSEQ multiplex PCR; TCRdb's copy has only in-frame clones and lacks some. The data contain around 600,000 clones, 85% to 95% of them singletons. The sample consisted of naive CD8+ T cells sorted from blood. Receptors originate from a woman under 40 in good health.

The rearrangement links TRBV9 to TRBJ2-5; TRBD2 matches at 10 bases. This CDR3 is 16 amino acids long. Germline V lookup: CDR1 SGDLS, CDR2 YYNGEE. V shed 2 bases and J 0 bases; nucleotides not matched to a gene: 4. The CDR3 here is CASSVLAGAYQETQYF. CDR3 coding DNA: TGTGCCAGCAGCGTGCTAGCGGGAGCCTACCAAGAGACCCAGTACTTC.

This chain links TRBV28 with TRBJ2-5, with 7 bases identical to TRBD2. Unmatched junction bases numbered 2, after V lost 6 bases and J lost 1 base. Germline-derived CDR1 and CDR2 are MDHEN and SYDVKM. This CDR3 is 13 amino acids long. The CDR3 sequence is CASRTSAQETQYF. CDR3 coding DNA: TGTGCCAGCAGAACTAGCGCCCAAGAGACCCAGTACTTC.

The V gene is TRBV4-1, the J gene TRBJ2-2, with 7 bases identical to TRBD2. Per the germline V gene, CDR1 is MGHRA and CDR2 is YSYEKL. The CDR3 consists of 13 residues. V shed 4 bases, J shed 5 bases, and the junction held 1 base outside the gene matches. The CDR3 loop reads CASSRTRTGELFF. The CDR3, as DNA: TGCGCCAGCAGCCGGACTAGGACCGGGGAGCTGTTTTTT.

V is TRBV9 and J is TRBJ2-7; 10 bases are a match to TRBD2. The V and J ends lost 3 bases and 6 bases, in that order; junction bases with no gene match: 12. Germline assignment: CDR1 SGDLS and CDR2 YYNGEE. The CDR3 covers 16 residues. CDR3 sequence: CASSAPSSGSTSEQYF. CDR3 nucleotides: TGTGCCAGCAGCGCACCATCTAGCGGGAGTACGTCCGAGCAGTACTTC.

The chain is built from TRBV19 and TRBJ1-2; D ambiguous. V was cut by 11 bases and J by 3 bases, with 13 bases left in between. From germline, CDR1 is LNHDA and CDR2 SQIVND (reference sequence). CDR3 length: 12 amino acids. The DNA of the CDR3 is TGTGCCGCGCTGGGGTCAGACTATGGCTACACCTTC. It codes for CAALGSDYGYTF.

V gene TRBV13 combines with J gene TRBJ2-7; 10 positions match TRBD2. This CDR3 comprises 15 residues. Germline CDR1 and CDR2: PRHDT and FYEKMQ (reference sequence). V lost 3 bases to trimming and J lost 5 bases; unmatched junction nucleotides: 7. The CDR3 region is CASSLKSGRAHEQYF. The CDR3 bases are TGTGCCAGCAGCTTGAAGAGCGGGAGGGCCCACGAGCAGTACTTC.

V gene TRBV28 combines with J gene TRBJ2-7, with 14 bases matching TRBD2. Germline lookup yields CDR1 MDHEN and CDR2 SYDVKM. This CDR3 is built from 18 residues. The junction had 10 bases not matched to a gene; V was cut back by 2 bases and J by 4 bases. The CDR3 DNA reads TGTGCCAGCAGTTTAATCTACCGGAGACTAGCGGGAGGGTACGAGCAGTACTTC. Its protein product is CASSLIYRRLAGGYEQYF.

The CDR3 bases are TGTGCCAGCAGCCAACAAACAGGGAGGGGCTACGAGCAGTACTTC. Its translation: CASSQQTGRGYEQYF. V usage is TRBV7-9 and J usage is TRBJ2-7; possible D gene TRBD2, 7 bases. This CDR3 contains 15 residues. Looked up from germline, CDR1 is SEHNR and CDR2 is FQNEAQ (reference sequence). V was cut by 5 bases and J by 3 bases, with 17 bases left in between.

V is TRBV25-1 and J is TRBJ2-7; D may be TRBD1 (7 bases). Germline-derived CDR1 and CDR2 are MGHDK and SYGVNS. V was shortened by 1 base and J by 2 bases, with 15 bases between the two germline ends. The CDR3 is 16 amino acids. CDR3 coding DNA: TGTGCCAGCAGTGAATGGGCGGGACAGTCAGCCTACGAGCAGTACTTC. It encodes CASSEWAGQSAYEQYF.

This clone has just one count. The V gene is TRBV6-5, the J gene TRBJ2-5, with no clear D. Trimming left V 0 bases short and J 1 base short, with 9 bases between. The CDR3 is 15 amino acids. Per germline, CDR1 MNHEY and CDR2 SVGAGI. CDR3 sequence (DNA): TGTGCCAGCAGTTACTCGGCGGCTCTCCAAGAGACCCAGTACTTC. This gives the protein CASSYSAALQETQYF.

This clone was seen a single time. The chain employs TRBV30 and TRBJ2-1; TRBD1 matches 7 bases. J gave up 10 bases and V 4 bases, and 13 bases lay outside the gene matches. Germline V gives CDR1 GTSNPN, CDR2 SVGIG (reference sequence). This CDR3 region has 14 residues. CDR3 region: CAWNPVGGDREQFF. As DNA, the CDR3 is TGTGCCTGGAATCCCGTAGGGGGCGATCGGGAGCAGTTCTTC. The full variable domain, in which reference TRBV30 and TRBJ2-1 provide the parts outside the CDR3, is SQTIHQWPATLVQPVGSPLSLECTVEGTSNPNLYWYRQAAGRGLQLLFYSVGIGQISSEVPQNLSASRPQDRQFILSSKKLLLSDSGFYLCAWNPVGGDREQFFGPGTRLTVL.

Concerning this clone: At the DNA level, this CDR3 is encoded by other sequences in the same sample as well. The chain has TRBV7-9 and TRBJ2-7, with D perhaps given as TRBD1 or TRBD2 (5 bases each). Trimming cost V 6 bases and J 4 bases, with 13 bases left between them. Germline V gene data show CDR1 as SEHNR and CDR2 as FQNEAQ (reference sequence). There are 13 residues in the CDR3. DNA for the CDR3: TGTGCCAGCAGTCTTTACGGGGCTTACGAGCAGTACTTC. It yields the protein CASSLYGAYEQYF.

The chain has TRBV15 and TRBJ1-5, with D unresolved. V lost 4 bases to trimming and J lost 6 bases, with 10 bases between them. The CDR3 covers 13 residues. Germline CDR1 reads LNHNV; CDR2 reads YYDKDF (reference sequence). CDR3 sequence (DNA): TGTGCCACCAGCATTGATAGGGCTCAGCCCCAGCATTTT. Its protein product is CATSIDRAQPQHF. The full variable domain, its missing parts supplied by reference TRBV15 and TRBJ1-5, is DAMVIQNPRYQVTQFGKPVTLSCSQTLNHNVMYWYQQKSSQAPKLLFHYYDKDFNNEADTPDNFQSRRPNTSFCFLDIRSPGLGDTAMYLCATSIDRAQPQHFGDGTRLSIL.

This chain links TRBV27 with TRBJ2-3; TRBD2 matches at 11 bases. The junction had 7 bases not matched to a gene; V was cut back by 5 bases and J by 6 bases. This CDR3 comprises 15 residues. CDR1 and CDR2 from the germline V gene are MNHEY and SMNVEV (reference sequence). CDR3 loop: CASSLLAGVSDTQYF. The CDR3 DNA sequence: TGTGCCAGCAGTCTACTAGCGGGAGTATCGGATACGCAGTATTTT.

This rearrangement joins TRBV5-6 to TRBJ2-5; no firm D call. Near its end, the DNA agrees better with TRBJ2-7, so the J call may be wrong. The CDR3 loop spans 15 amino acids. The V gene's germline CDR1 is SGHDT and CDR2 YYEEEE. Here the CDR3 reads CASSFWSRRWDEQYF. Here the CDR3 DNA reads TGTGCCAGCAGCTTCTGGTCCAGGCGTTGGGACGAGCAGTACTTC.

The J gene is TRBJ2-3, the V gene TRBV30; D is possibly TRBD2 (6 bases). The germline V gene has CDR1 GTSNPN and CDR2 SVGIG (reference sequence). Trimming removed 3 bases from V and 2 bases from J, with 15 bases in between. The CDR3 has 15 residues. CDR3 sequence reads: CAWRLNSGHTDTQYF. In DNA form, the CDR3 reads TGTGCCTGGAGATTGAATAGCGGACACACAGATACGCAGTATTTT.

The CDR3 sequence is CASSLGRGSYEQYF. The CDR3 DNA is TGTGCCAGCAGCTTGGGCAGGGGATCCTACGAGCAGTACTTC. This chain uses TRBV11-2 with TRBJ2-7; possible D gene TRBD1, 6 bases. Germline V CDR1 and CDR2: SGHAT, FQNNGV. Trimming shortened V by 3 bases and J by 1 base, and 10 bases separated the two germline ends. The CDR3 runs to 14 residues.

The CDR3 protein is CASRNLNTEAFF. The CDR3, as DNA: TGTGCCAGCAGGAACCTGAACACTGAAGCTTTCTTT. This chain joins TRBV14 and TRBJ1-1; D remains ambiguous. V gave up 6 bases and J gave up 0 bases, with 5 bases separating them. Per the germline V gene, CDR1 is SGHDN and CDR2 is FVKESK. This CDR3 is built from 12 residues. Full variable domain (remainder filled in from reference TRBV14 and TRBJ1-1): EAGVTQFPSHSVIEKGQTVTLRCDPISGHDNLYWYRRVMGKEIKFLLHFVKESKQDESGMPNNRFLAERTGGTYSTLKVQPAELEDSGVYFCASRNLNTEAFFGQGTRLTVV.

This chain links TRBV6-5 with TRBJ2-5; D unclear. The CDR3 is 15 residues long. CDR1 and CDR2 (germline): MNHEY, SVGAGI. V lost 5 bases and J lost 0, with 13 bases in between. The CDR3 coding sequence is TGTGCCAGCAGTCCCGCGGACGGACACCAAGAGACCCAGTACTTC. It yields the protein CASSPADGHQETQYF.

The chain links TRBV14 to TRBJ2-5; 7 bases map to TRBD2. Germline lookup yields CDR1 SGHDN and CDR2 FVKESK. The CDR3 is made up of 14 amino acids. V was pared by 4 bases and J by 4 bases, with 6 bases of the junction left unmatched. The CDR3 DNA is TGTGCCAGCAGCCCCCGGACTAGTCGAGAGACCCAGTACTTC. Encoded protein: CASSPRTSRETQYF. The full variable domain, its missing parts supplied by reference TRBV14 and TRBJ2-5, is EAGVTQFPSHSVIEKGQTVTLRCDPISGHDNLYWYRRVMGKEIKFLLHFVKESKQDESGMPNNRFLAERTGGTYSTLKVQPAELEDSGVYFCASSPRTSRETQYFGPGTRLLVL.

The V and J genes are TRBV27 and TRBJ2-5, with 8 bases lining up with TRBD1. Judging by the DNA end, TRBJ2-7 fits better; the J call may be wrong. CDR1 is MNHEY, CDR2 SMNVEV, per germline (reference sequence). The CDR3 totals 17 residues. As DNA, the CDR3 is TGTGCCAGCAGTCAATTTGTTGGACAGGGCTTAGACTACGAGCAGTACTTC. Its protein product is CASSQFVGQGLDYEQYF.

The chain employs TRBV28 and TRBJ1-6; TRBD1 matches at 8 bases. Per the germline V gene, CDR1 is MDHEN and CDR2 is SYDVKM. The CDR3 loop spans 15 amino acids. The J segment lost 0 bases and the V segment lost 11 bases, leaving 6 bases of the junction unmatched. CDR3 sequence (DNA): TGTGCCTCCCGGACAGGGAGCTCCTATAATTCACCCCTCCACTTT. Its protein is CASRTGSSYNSPLHF.

V is TRBV5-6 and J is TRBJ2-7; 15 nucleotides agree with TRBD2. Losses at the gene ends were 2 bases for V and 6 bases for J; bases not matched to a gene: 3. Germline V gives CDR1 SGHDT, CDR2 YYEEEE. The CDR3 totals 15 residues. The CDR3 region has the DNA TGTGCCAGCAGCTTCGGACTAGCGGGAGGGGGCGAGCAGTACTTC. Translating gives CASSFGLAGGGEQYF. Using reference TRBV5-6 and TRBJ2-7 for the parts outside the CDR3, the full variable domain is DAGVTQSPTHLIKTRGQQVTLRCSPKSGHDTVSWYQQALGQGPQFIFQYYEEEERQRGNFPDRFSGHQFPNYSSELNVNALLLGDSALYLCASSFGLAGGGEQYFGPGTRLTVT.

The chain joins TRBV27 to TRBJ1-2; 8 positions agree with TRBD1. V was clipped by 3 bases and J by 4 bases; unmatched bases: 7. The CDR3 has 15 amino acids. The germline gives CDR1 MNHEY, CDR2 SMNVEV (reference sequence). CDR3 in amino acids: CASSFTGQGLYGYTF. The CDR3 DNA sequence: TGTGCCAGCAGTTTTACCGGACAGGGCCTCTATGGCTACACCTTC.

The rearrangement links TRBV5-1 to TRBJ1-2; 7 bases are shared with TRBD1. CDR3 length equals 14 residues. V shed 2 bases, J shed 4 bases, and the junction held 5 bases outside the gene matches. CDR1 is SGHRS and CDR2 is YFSETQ in the germline V gene. Here the CDR3 reads CASSFETGIYGYTF. Here the CDR3 DNA reads TGCGCCAGCAGCTTCGAGACAGGGATCTATGGCTACACCTTC.

This chain joins TRBV9 and TRBJ1-2; 7 bases match TRBD1. This CDR3 is built from 12 residues. Per germline, CDR1 SGDLS and CDR2 YYNGEE. Trimming at V came to 3 bases and at J to 7 bases, leaving 3 bases not matched to a gene. The CDR3 DNA reads as TGTGCCAGCAGCGCAGGGGGTTCTGGCTACACCTTC. Translating gives CASSAGGSGYTF.

The chain has TRBV14 and TRBJ1-1; the D is unclear. Germline V gene lookup returns CDR1 SGHDN and CDR2 FVKESK. The CDR3 length is 13 residues. V dropped 2 bases and J dropped 6 bases, with 10 bases sitting between them. CDR3 nucleotides: TGTGCCAGCAGCCAATGGCTTGGATCTGAAGCTTTCTTT. It yields the protein CASSQWLGSEAFF.

This clone was recorded only once. In nucleotides, the CDR3 is TGTGCCAGCAGCTGGGGACAGGGAGTCACTGAAGCTTTCTTT. Translated, it gives CASSWGQGVTEAFF. This rearrangement joins TRBV13 to TRBJ1-1; TRBD1 agrees at 9 bases. J was trimmed by 4 bases and V by 4 bases; bases with no gene match: 4. Looked up from germline, CDR1 is PRHDT and CDR2 is FYEKMQ (reference sequence). The length of the CDR3 is 14 residues.

The V and J genes are TRBV4-1 and TRBJ2-1; 10 nucleotides line up with TRBD2. Germline V gives CDR1 MGHRA, CDR2 YSYEKL. The V and J ends lost 1 base and 2 bases, in that order; junction bases with no gene match: 11. The CDR3 sequence is 19 residues long. The CDR3, as DNA: TGCGCCAGCAGCCAAGGCTATGGGACTAGCGCCCTCACCTACAATGAGCAGTTCTTC. Translation gives CASSQGYGTSALTYNEQFF.

The J gene is TRBJ2-7, the V gene TRBV27; TRBD2 matches 14 bases. CDR1 is MNHEY, CDR2 SMNVEV, per germline (reference sequence). This CDR3 comprises 15 residues. Unmatched junction bases numbered 4, after V lost 6 bases and J lost 3 bases. CDR3 in amino acids: CASRIGTSGSYEQYF. The CDR3 DNA follows: TGTGCCAGCAGGATAGGGACTAGCGGGAGCTACGAGCAGTACTTC.

This chain uses TRBV5-1 with TRBJ2-3; D unclear. Looked up from germline, CDR1 is SGHRS and CDR2 is YFSETQ. CDR3 length equals 15 residues. Trimming shortened V by 0 bases and J by 7 bases, and 15 bases separated the two germline ends. The CDR3 region has the DNA TGCGCCAGCAGCTTGGCCGAGCGTGAGGACCATACGCAGTATTTT. Its translation: CASSLAEREDHTQYF. Full variable domain (missing parts from reference TRBV5-1 and TRBJ2-3): KAGVTQTPRYLIKTRGQQVTLSCSPISGHRSVSWYQQTPGQGLQFLFEYFSETQRNKGNFPGRFSGRQFSNSRSEMNVSTLELGDSALYLCASSLAEREDHTQYFGPGTRLTVL.

J is TRBJ2-5 and V is TRBV2; 10 nucleotides line up with TRBD2. Germline-derived CDR1 and CDR2 are SNHLY and FYNNEI. This CDR3 has 13 residues. The V and J ends lost 6 bases and 4 bases, in that order; junction bases with no gene match: 2. The CDR3 loop reads CASRGTSAETQYF. As DNA, the CDR3 is TGTGCCAGCAGAGGGACTAGCGCAGAGACCCAGTACTTC.